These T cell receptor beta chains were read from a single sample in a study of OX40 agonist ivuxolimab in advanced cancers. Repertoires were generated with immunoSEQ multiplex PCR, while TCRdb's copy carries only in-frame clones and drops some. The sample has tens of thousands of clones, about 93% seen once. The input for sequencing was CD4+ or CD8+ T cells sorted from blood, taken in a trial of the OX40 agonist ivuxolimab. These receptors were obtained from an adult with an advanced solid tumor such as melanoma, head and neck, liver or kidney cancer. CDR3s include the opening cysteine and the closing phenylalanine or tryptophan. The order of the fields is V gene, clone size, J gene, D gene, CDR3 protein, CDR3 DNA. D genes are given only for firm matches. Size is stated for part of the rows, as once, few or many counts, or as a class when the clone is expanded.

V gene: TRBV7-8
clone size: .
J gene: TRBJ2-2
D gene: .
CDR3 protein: CASSPTGGAPTGELFF
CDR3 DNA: TGTGCCAGCAGCCCTACAGGTGGGGCGCCCACCGGGGAGCTGTTTTTT

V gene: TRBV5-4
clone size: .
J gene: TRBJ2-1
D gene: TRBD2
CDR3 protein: CASRPTSGSSYNEQFF
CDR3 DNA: TGTGCCAGCAGGCCTACTAGCGGGAGCTCCTACAATGAGCAGTTCTTC

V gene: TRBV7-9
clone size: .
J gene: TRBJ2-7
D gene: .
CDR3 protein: CASSLVTGQAYEQYF
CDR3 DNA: TGTGCCAGCAGCTTAGTGACGGGGCAGGCCTACGAGCAGTACTTC

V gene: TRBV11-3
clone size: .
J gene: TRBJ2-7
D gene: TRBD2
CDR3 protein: CASSLDRRGREQYF
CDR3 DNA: TGTGCCAGCAGCTTAGATCGACGCGGGAGGGAGCAGTACTTC

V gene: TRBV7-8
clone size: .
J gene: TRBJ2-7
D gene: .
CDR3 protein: CASSYGTGNYEQYF
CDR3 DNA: TGTGCCAGCAGCTACGGGACGGGGAACTACGAGCAGTACTTC

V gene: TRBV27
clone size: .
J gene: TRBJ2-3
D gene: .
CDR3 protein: CASSLSSTGLATTDTQYF
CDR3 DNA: TGTGCCAGCAGCCTAAGCTCTACAGGGTTAGCCACCACAGATACGCAGTATTTT

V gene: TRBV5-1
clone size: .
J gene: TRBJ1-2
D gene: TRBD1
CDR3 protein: CASSLAGGSGGYTF
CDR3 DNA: TGCGCCAGCAGCTTGGCAGGGGGCAGCGGTGGCTACACCTTC

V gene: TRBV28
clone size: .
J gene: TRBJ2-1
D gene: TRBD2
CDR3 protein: CASSPRSGLAGGPWNEQFF
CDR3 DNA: TGTGCCAGCAGCCCCCGCTCGGGGTTAGCGGGAGGGCCGTGGAATGAGCAGTTCTTC

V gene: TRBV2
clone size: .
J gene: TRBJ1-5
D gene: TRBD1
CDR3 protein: CASSHPSDRGPYSNQPQHF
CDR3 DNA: TGTGCCAGCAGCCACCCAAGTGACAGGGGGCCTTATAGCAATCAGCCCCAGCATTTT

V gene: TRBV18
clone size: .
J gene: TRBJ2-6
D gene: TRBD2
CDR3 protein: CASSPWTSGSGANVLTF
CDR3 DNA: TGTGCCAGCTCACCATGGACTAGCGGCTCTGGGGCCAACGTCCTGACTTTC

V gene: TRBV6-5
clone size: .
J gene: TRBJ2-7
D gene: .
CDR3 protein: CASSYSKGIYEQYF
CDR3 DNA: TGTGCCAGCAGTTACTCGAAGGGGATCTACGAGCAGTACTTC

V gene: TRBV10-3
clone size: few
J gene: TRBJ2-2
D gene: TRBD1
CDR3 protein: CAISGVDRDLSGELFF
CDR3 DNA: TGTGCCATCAGTGGTGTGGACAGGGATCTTTCCGGGGAGCTGTTTTTT

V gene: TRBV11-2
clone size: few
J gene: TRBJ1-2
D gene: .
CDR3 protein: CASRDLGIYGYTF
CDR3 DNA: TGTGCCAGCAGGGACCTAGGGATCTATGGCTACACCTTC

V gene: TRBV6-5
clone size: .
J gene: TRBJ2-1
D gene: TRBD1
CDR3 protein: CATQRWDRGNEQFF
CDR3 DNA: TGTGCCACCCAGAGGTGGGACAGGGGTAATGAGCAGTTCTTC

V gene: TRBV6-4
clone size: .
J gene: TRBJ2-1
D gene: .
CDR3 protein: CASSGEGQSNEQFF
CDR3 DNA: TGTGCCAGCAGTGGAGAAGGACAGTCCAATGAGCAGTTCTTC

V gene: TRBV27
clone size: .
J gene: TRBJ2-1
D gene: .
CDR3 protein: CASSLSDWKGYSYNEQFF
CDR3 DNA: TGTGCCAGCAGTTTATCGGATTGGAAGGGTTACTCCTACAATGAGCAGTTCTTC

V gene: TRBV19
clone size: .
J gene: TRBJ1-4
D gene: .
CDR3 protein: CASSSTGSFNEKLFF
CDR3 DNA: TGTGCCAGTAGTTCAACAGGGAGTTTTAATGAAAAACTGTTTTTT

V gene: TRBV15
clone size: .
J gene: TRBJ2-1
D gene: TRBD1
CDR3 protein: CATSRRQGNRNEQFF
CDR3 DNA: TGTGCCACCAGCCGGCGACAGGGGAATCGGAATGAGCAGTTCTTC

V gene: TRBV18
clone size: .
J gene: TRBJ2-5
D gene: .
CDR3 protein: CASSATAQETQYF
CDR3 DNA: TGTGCCAGCTCAGCCACAGCACAAGAGACCCAGTACTTC

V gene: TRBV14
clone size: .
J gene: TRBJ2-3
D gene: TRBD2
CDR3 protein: CASSLGLAISTDTQYF
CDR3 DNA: TGTGCCAGCAGCCTGGGACTAGCGATTTCCACAGATACGCAGTATTTT

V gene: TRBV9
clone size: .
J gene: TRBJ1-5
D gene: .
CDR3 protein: CASSVDPGPQPQHF
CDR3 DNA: TGTGCCAGCAGCGTAGATCCGGGACCGCAGCCCCAGCATTTT

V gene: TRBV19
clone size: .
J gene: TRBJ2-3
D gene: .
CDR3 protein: CASRGAAGSDTQYF
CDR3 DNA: TGTGCCAGTAGGGGGGCCGCGGGTTCAGATACGCAGTATTTT

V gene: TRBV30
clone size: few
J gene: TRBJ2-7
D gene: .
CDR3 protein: CAWRGRGIGFYDEQYF
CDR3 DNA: TGTGCCTGGAGAGGTCGGGGCATAGGATTTTACGACGAGCAGTACTTC

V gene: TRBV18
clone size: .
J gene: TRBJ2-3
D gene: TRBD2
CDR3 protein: CASSPTELAGAQYF
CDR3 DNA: TGTGCCAGCTCACCCACGGAGCTAGCGGGAGCTCAGTATTTT

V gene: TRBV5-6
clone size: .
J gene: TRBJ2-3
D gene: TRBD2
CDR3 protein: CASSRRLAGGAGTQYF
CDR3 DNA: TGTGCCAGCAGCAGACGACTAGCGGGAGGGGCGGGTACGCAGTATTTT

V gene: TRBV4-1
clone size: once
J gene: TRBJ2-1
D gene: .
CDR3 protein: CASSRGFMNEQFF
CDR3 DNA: TGCGCCAGCAGCCGGGGTTTTATGAATGAGCAGTTCTTC

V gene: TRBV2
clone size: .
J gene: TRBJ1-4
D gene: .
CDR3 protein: CASRLLATNEKLFF
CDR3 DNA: TGTGCCAGCAGGCTTTTAGCAACTAATGAAAAACTGTTTTTT

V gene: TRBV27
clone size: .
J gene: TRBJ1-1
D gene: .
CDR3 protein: CASSFRMNTEAFF
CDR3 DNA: TGTGCCAGCAGTTTCCGGATGAACACTGAAGCTTTCTTT

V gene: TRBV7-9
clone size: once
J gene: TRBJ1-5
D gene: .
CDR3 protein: CATGWGGKDNQPQHF
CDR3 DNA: TGTGCCACAGGGTGGGGGGGAAAAGACAATCAGCCCCAGCATTTT

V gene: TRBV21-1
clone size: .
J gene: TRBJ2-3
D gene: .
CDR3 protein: CASTPTGSSTDTQYF
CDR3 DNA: TGTGCCAGCACTCCCACGGGGAGTAGCACAGATACGCAGTATTTT

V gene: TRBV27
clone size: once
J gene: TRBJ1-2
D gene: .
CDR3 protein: CASSLGQGLGYTF
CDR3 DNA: TGTGCCAGCAGTTTAGGGCAGGGCTTGGGTTACACCTTC

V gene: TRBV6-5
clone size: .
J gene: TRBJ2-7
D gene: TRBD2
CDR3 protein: CASRRPGLATYEQYF
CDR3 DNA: TGTGCCAGCAGGCGACCGGGACTAGCCACCTACGAGCAGTACTTC

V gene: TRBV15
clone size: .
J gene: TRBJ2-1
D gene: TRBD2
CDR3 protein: CATSRLGTIAGGINEQFF
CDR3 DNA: TGTGCCACCAGCAGGCTGGGGACGATAGCGGGAGGAATCAATGAGCAGTTCTTC

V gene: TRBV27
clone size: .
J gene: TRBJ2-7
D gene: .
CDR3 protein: CASISPVAPPHLYEQYF
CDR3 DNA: TGTGCCAGCATATCCCCCGTCGCCCCCCCCCACTTGTACGAGCAGTACTTC

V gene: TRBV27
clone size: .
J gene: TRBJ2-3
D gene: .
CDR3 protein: CASSLRTGGLGTQYF
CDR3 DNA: TGTGCCAGCAGTTTACGGACAGGAGGGTTGGGTACGCAGTATTTT

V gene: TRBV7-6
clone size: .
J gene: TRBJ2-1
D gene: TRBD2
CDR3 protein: CASSLDPAGAYNEQFF
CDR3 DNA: TGTGCCAGCAGCTTAGATCCAGCGGGAGCCTACAATGAGCAGTTCTTC

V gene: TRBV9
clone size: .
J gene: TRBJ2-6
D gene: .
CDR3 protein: CASSDPVSSGANVLTF
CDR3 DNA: TGTGCCAGCAGCGACCCCGTGAGTTCTGGGGCCAACGTCCTGACTTTC

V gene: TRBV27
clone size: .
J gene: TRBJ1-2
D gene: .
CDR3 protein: CASSLSTGNYGYTF
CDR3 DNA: TGTGCCAGCAGTTTATCGACAGGCAACTATGGCTACACCTTC

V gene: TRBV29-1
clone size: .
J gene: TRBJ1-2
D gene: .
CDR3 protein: CSVTTDTLYGYTF
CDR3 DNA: TGCAGCGTCACGACGGACACGCTCTATGGCTACACCTTC

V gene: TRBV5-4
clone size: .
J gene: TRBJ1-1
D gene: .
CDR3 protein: CASSPVANTEAFF
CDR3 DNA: TGTGCCAGCAGCCCCGTCGCGAACACTGAAGCTTTCTTT

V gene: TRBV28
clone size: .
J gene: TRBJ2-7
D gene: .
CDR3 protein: CASNYRWDQPYEQYF
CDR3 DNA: TGTGCCAGCAACTACCGGTGGGACCAACCCTACGAGCAGTACTTC

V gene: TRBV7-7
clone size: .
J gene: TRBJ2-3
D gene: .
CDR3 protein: CASSLTGGSTDTQYF
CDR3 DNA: TGTGCCAGCAGCTTGACTGGCGGCAGCACAGATACGCAGTATTTT

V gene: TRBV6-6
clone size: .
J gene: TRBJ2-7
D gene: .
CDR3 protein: CASGGQRGNEQYF
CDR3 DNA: TGTGCCTCCGGGGGGCAGAGGGGCAACGAGCAGTACTTC

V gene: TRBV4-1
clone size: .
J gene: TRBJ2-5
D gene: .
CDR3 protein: CASSQEETQYF
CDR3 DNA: TGCGCCAGCAGCCAAGAAGAGACCCAGTACTTC

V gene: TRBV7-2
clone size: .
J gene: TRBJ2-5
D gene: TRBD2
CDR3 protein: CASLMPRASGFHQETQYF
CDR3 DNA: TGTGCCAGCCTCATGCCTCGGGCTAGCGGGTTTCACCAAGAGACCCAGTACTTC

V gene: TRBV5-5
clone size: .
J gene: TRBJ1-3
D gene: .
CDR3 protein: CASSTDGPRNTIYF
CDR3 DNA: TGTGCCAGCAGCACTGACGGACCAAGAAACACCATATATTTT

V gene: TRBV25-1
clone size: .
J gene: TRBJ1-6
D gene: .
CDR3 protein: CASSEYDKGQGPNSPLHF
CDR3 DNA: TGTGCCAGCAGTGAATACGACAAAGGGCAGGGCCCAAATTCACCCCTCCACTTT

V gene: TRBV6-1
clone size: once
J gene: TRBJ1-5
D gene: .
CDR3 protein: CASRMDGYSNQPQHF
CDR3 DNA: TGTGCCAGCAGAATGGACGGTTATAGCAATCAGCCCCAGCATTTT

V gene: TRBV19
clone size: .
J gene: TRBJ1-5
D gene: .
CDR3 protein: CATSDRFNQPQHF
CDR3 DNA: TGTGCCACTTCGGACAGATTCAATCAGCCCCAGCATTTT

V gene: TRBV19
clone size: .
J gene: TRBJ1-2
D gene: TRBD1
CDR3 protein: CASSRDSSAFDGYGYTF
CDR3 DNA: TGTGCCAGTAGTAGGGACAGTTCAGCGTTTGATGGCTATGGCTACACCTTC

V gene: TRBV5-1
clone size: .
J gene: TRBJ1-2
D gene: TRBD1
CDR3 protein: CASSVQPGQTYGYTF
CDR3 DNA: TGCGCCAGCAGCGTACAGCCGGGACAGACCTATGGCTACACCTTC

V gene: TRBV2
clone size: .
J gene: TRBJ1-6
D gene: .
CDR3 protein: CASEAQGNSPLHF
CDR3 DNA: TGTGCCAGCGAGGCGCAGGGGAATTCACCCCTCCACTTT